A single sample gave rise to the 28 T cell receptor beta chains below, sequenced in a study of regulatory T cells in long-lasting Graves disease. Documented time point: newly diagnosed GD, antithyroid drugs for less than 3 months. Generation of the TCR library employed RNA extracted from PBMCs. For TCR beta, libraries came from iRepertoire HTBI primers and Arm-PCR of CDR3 regions. One entry per CDR3 protein results from TCRdb running MiXCR on the multiplex PCR reads. The repertoire holds more than 450,000 distinct CDR3 sequences, with around 12% as singletons. Separately, the same data were catalogued under a study of T cells in Graves' hyperthyroidism and ophthalmopathy.

The source was peripheral blood mononuclear cells (PBMCs), collected at new diagnosis, from a patient treated with antithyroid drugs. The receptors shown here come from a woman aged 25 to 39 with Graves disease.

This rearrangement joins TRBV12-3 or TRBV12-4 to TRBJ1-1; weak D call: TRBD1 (6 bases). The CDR3 loop spans 14 amino acids. V lost 5 bases to trimming and J lost 1 base, with 11 bases between them. CDR3 nucleotide sequence: TGTGCCAGCAGTCATTCGACAGGGAACACTGAAGCTTTCTTT. It yields the protein CASSHSTGNTEAFF.

The rearrangement joins TRBV19 to TRBJ2-3; D gene uncertain. V was cut by 2 bases and J by 2 bases, with 11 bases left in between. The length of the CDR3 is 15 residues. The germline CDR1 and CDR2 sequences are LNHDA and SQIVND (reference sequence). Here the CDR3 reads CASSINISPTDTQYF. The CDR3 nucleotides read TGTGCCAGTAGTATAAACATCTCTCCCACAGATACGCAGTATTTT.

In its sample, this clonotype was seen many times. This chain uses TRBV20-1 with TRBJ1-1, with D maybe TRBD1 (5 bases). Germline assignment: CDR1 DFQATT and CDR2 SNEGSKA (reference sequence). V gave up 0 bases and J gave up 1 base, with 9 bases separating them. The length of the CDR3 is 14 residues. The DNA of the CDR3 is TGCAGTGCTAGAGATCGGCAGGGGAACACTGAAGCTTTCTTT. It specifies CSARDRQGNTEAFF.

This clonotype was counted many times. The rearrangement uses TRBV19 and TRBJ2-2; D unclear. The germline V gene encodes CDR1 LNHDA and CDR2 SQIVND (reference sequence). With 6 bases removed from V and 1 base from J, the gap between germline ends came to 6 bases. The CDR3 length is 13 residues. The CDR3 region is CASRNKNTGELFF. The CDR3 DNA sequence: TGTGCCAGTAGAAACAAGAACACCGGGGAGCTGTTTTTT. Complete variable domain (other parts from reference TRBV19 and TRBJ2-2): DGGITQSPKYLFRKEGQNVTLSCEQNLNHDAMYWYRQDPGQGLRLIYYSQIVNDFQKGDIAEGYSVSREKKESFPLTVTSAQKNPTAFYLCASRNKNTGELFFGEGSRLTVL.

The CDR3 region is CASSLPQTGKREAFF. DNA for the CDR3: TGTGCCAGCAGCTTACCCCAGACCGGGAAAAGGGAAGCTTTCTTT. This chain uses TRBV7-8 with TRBJ1-1, with D uncertain. The germline V and J ends were trimmed by 2 bases and 8 bases, with 18 bases remaining between them. This CDR3 region has 15 residues. Germline loops: CDR1 SGHVS, CDR2 FQNEAQ.

This clonotype appeared many times. The chain couples TRBV29-1 to TRBJ1-1; D is undetermined. The germline V gene has CDR1 SQVTM and CDR2 ANQGSEA. V lost 4 bases and J lost 0, with 12 bases in between. The CDR3 has 14 amino acids. The CDR3 region is CSVGWVSLNTEAFF. As DNA, the CDR3 is TGCAGCGTTGGATGGGTCAGCCTGAACACTGAAGCTTTCTTT.

The table lists this clonotype with many counts. The chain links TRBV28 to TRBJ1-2; tentatively, D is TRBD1 (6 bases). Germline loops: CDR1 MDHEN, CDR2 SYDVKM. Trimming took off 1 base at V and 3 bases at J, with 15 bases between the two ends. CDR3 length: 16 residues. For the CDR3, the DNA is TGTGCCAGCAGTTTATTTGGCGGACAGTCGCACTATGGCTACACCTTC. This encodes CASSLFGGQSHYGYTF.

The chain recombines TRBV28 with TRBJ1-4; a weak D match, TRBD1 (6 bases). V lost 7 bases to trimming and J lost 3 bases, with 12 bases between them. Germline CDR1 is MDHEN and CDR2 is SYDVKM. This CDR3 spans 14 amino acids. CDR3 region: CASIQQGPNEKLFF. CDR3 nucleotides: TGTGCCAGCATCCAACAGGGTCCTAATGAAAAACTGTTTTTT.

The chain has TRBV4-1 and TRBJ1-1; 8 nucleotides match TRBD1. CDR3 length: 17 amino acids. Germline V lookup: CDR1 MGHRA, CDR2 YSYEKL. Trimming took 5 bases from V and 2 from J; bases not matched to a gene: 13. DNA for the CDR3: TGCGCCAGCAGCTTAAAAACAATCGGGACAGGCAACACTGAAGCTTTCTTT. Protein product: CASSLKTIGTGNTEAFF.

This clonotype was counted only a few times. The chain is built from TRBV4-2 and TRBJ1-2, with 8 bases aligning to TRBD1. J lost 4 bases, V lost 3 bases, and 4 bases had no gene match. CDR3 length equals 14 residues. CDR1 and CDR2 (germline): LGHNA, YNFKEQ. The CDR3 DNA follows: TGTGCCAGCAGCCAGGGGACAGGAAGCTATGGCTACACCTTC. Translated, it gives CASSQGTGSYGYTF.

The chain uses TRBV7-3 and TRBJ2-3; D call uncertain. Germline V gene sequence: CDR1 SGHTA, CDR2 FQGTGA. Trimming left V 1 base short and J 1 base short, with 9 bases between. The CDR3 spans 15 residues. The CDR3 DNA follows: TGTGCCAGCAGCTTAAATGCAGGAGGCACAGATACGCAGTATTTT. This sequence encodes CASSLNAGGTDTQYF.

This clonotype appeared many times. This sequence joins TRBV6-5 and TRBJ1-1; TRBD1 might be the D (6 bases). The length of the CDR3 is 13 residues. V was pared by 4 bases and J by 4 bases, with 10 bases between. Germline V CDR1 and CDR2: MNHEY, SVGAGI. Here the CDR3 reads CASSSLQGTEAFF. The CDR3 DNA is TGTGCCAGCAGTTCCCTACAGGGCACTGAAGCTTTCTTT.

This clonotype was seen ten or more times. The V and J genes are TRBV7-9 and TRBJ2-1, with no clear D. Germline values: CDR1 SEHNR, CDR2 FQNEAQ (reference sequence). The CDR3 consists of 17 residues. Trimming shortened V by 1 base and J by 3 bases, and 16 bases separated the two germline ends. CDR3 sequence reads: CASSLVPGWNYYNEQFF. CDR3 in DNA: TGTGCCAGCAGCTTAGTCCCTGGGTGGAACTACTACAATGAGCAGTTCTTC.

This clonotype was found many times. This chain links TRBV6-1 with TRBJ2-3, with D tentatively TRBD1 or TRBD2 (5 bases each). Germline V lookup: CDR1 MNHNS, CDR2 SASEGT. V lost 7 bases and J lost 0, with 14 bases in between. The CDR3 loop spans 15 amino acids. DNA of the CDR3: TGTGCCAGCAATAACCGGGGCCACAGCACAGATACGCAGTATTTT. This translates into CASNNRGHSTDTQYF.

In this sample, this clonotype turned up many times. The CDR3 protein is CASSAAGYPYEQYF. CDR3 nucleotides: TGTGCCAGCAGTGCGGCCGGGTACCCCTACGAGCAGTACTTC. The chain is built from TRBV2 and TRBJ2-7; D is uncertain. The CDR3 length is 14 residues. Between the trimmed V and J ends, which lost 4 bases and 2 bases, there was a span of 12 bases. Looked up from germline, CDR1 is SNHLY and CDR2 is FYNNEI.

V is TRBV28 and J is TRBJ2-7; the match to TRBD2 covers 12 bases. V trimming: 5 bases; J trimming: 2 bases; junction bases outside the gene matches: 7. Germline V lookup: CDR1 MDHEN, CDR2 SYDVKM. The CDR3 totals 16 residues. As DNA, the CDR3 is TGTGCCAGCAGTGCCCGACTAGCGGGAGCCCCCTACGAGCAGTACTTC. This codes for CASSARLAGAPYEQYF. The variable domain in full, completed from reference TRBV28 and TRBJ2-7, reads DVKVTQSSRYLVKRTGEKVFLECVQDMDHENMFWYRQDPGLGLRLIYFSYDVKMKEKGDIPEGYSVSREKKERFSLILESASTNQTSMYLCASSARLAGAPYEQYFGPGTRLTVT.

This clonotype was seen ten or more times. The gene calls are TRBV11-2 and TRBJ2-3; D is ambiguous. The V end lost 0 bases, the J end lost 2 bases, and 9 bases lay between the germline ends. This CDR3 is built from 15 residues. CDR1 and CDR2 (germline): SGHAT, FQNNGV. The CDR3 nucleotides read TGTGCCAGCAGCTTAGAACCCTCTACCACAGATACGCAGTATTTT. Translating gives CASSLEPSTTDTQYF.

This clonotype has more than one count but fewer than ten. V and J are TRBV15 and TRBJ2-4; TRBD1 or TRBD2 may be the D gene (5 bases each). V lost 5 bases and J lost 1, with 15 bases in between. CDR3 length: 16 residues. Germline-derived CDR1 and CDR2 are LNHNV and YYDKDF (reference sequence). DNA of the CDR3: TGTGCCACCAGCGGTCTACTGGGACGGGCCAAAAACATTCAGTACTTC. Translated, it gives CATSGLLGRAKNIQYF. Combining the CDR3 with reference TRBV15 and TRBJ2-4 gives the whole variable domain DAMVIQNPRYQVTQFGKPVTLSCSQTLNHNVMYWYQQKSSQAPKLLFHYYDKDFNNEADTPDNFQSRRPNTSFCFLDIRSPGLGDTAMYLCATSGLLGRAKNIQYFGAGTRLSVL.

This clonotype has a handful of counts. The chain carries TRBV7-8 and TRBJ2-2; TRBD1 agrees at 10 bases. The CDR3 covers 16 residues. Losses at the gene ends were 2 bases for V and 7 bases for J; bases not matched to a gene: 7. CDR1 SGHVS and CDR2 FQNEAQ come from the germline V gene. The CDR3 DNA sequence: TGTGCCAGCAGCTTACCCGTGGACAGGGGGATCGGGGAGCTGTTTTTT. Translating it yields CASSLPVDRGIGELFF.

J is TRBJ1-3 and V is TRBV18; D call uncertain. From germline, CDR1 is KGHSH and CDR2 LQKENI. V lost 0 bases and J lost 7, with 22 bases in between. CDR3 length: 18 residues. CDR3 loop: CASSPPRTGLLGKNTIYF. The DNA for the CDR3 is TGTGCCAGCTCACCACCAAGGACCGGACTCCTCGGAAAGAACACCATATATTTT.

The CDR3 bases are TGTGCCAGCAGCCTGCTCCGCTCTGGGGCCAACGTCCTGACTTTC. Translated: CASSLLRSGANVLTF. The chain combines TRBV7-9 with TRBJ2-6; D not resolved. The CDR3 has 15 residues. V was pared by 5 bases and J by 0 bases, with 8 bases between. The germline V gene has CDR1 SEHNR and CDR2 FQNEAQ (reference sequence).

Note on this clonotype: Possible read error: a much larger clone is one base away. The chain carries TRBV7-2 and TRBJ1-2, with D maybe TRBD1 (5 bases). The V end lost 3 bases, the J end lost 4 bases, and 15 bases lay between the germline ends. The germline V gene encodes CDR1 SGHTA and CDR2 FQGNSA. The CDR3 consists of 15 residues. The CDR3 spells CASSFGTLTGYGYTF. As DNA, the CDR3 is TGTGCCAGCAGCTTCGGGACGTTGACGGGCTATGGCTACACCTTC.

This clonotype has a count of ten or more. The gene calls are TRBV28 and TRBJ2-7; the match to TRBD2 covers 13 bases. V lost 8 bases, J lost 4 bases, and 5 bases stayed unmatched. Looked up from germline, CDR1 is MDHEN and CDR2 is SYDVKM. This CDR3 contains 14 residues. The CDR3 reads CASFTSGREYEQYF. CDR3 sequence (DNA): TGTGCCAGCTTTACTAGCGGGAGGGAGTACGAGCAGTACTTC.

This clonotype was seen at least ten times. This chain connects TRBV10-2 to TRBJ1-2, with D hard to call. V lost 6 bases to trimming and J lost 8 bases, with 10 bases between them. This CDR3 is built from 11 residues. Germline V lookup: CDR1 WSHSY, CDR2 SAAADI. The DNA of the CDR3 is TGCGCCAGCAGGGAGGAGGGCGGCTACACCTTC. This translates into CASREEGGYTF.

This clonotype was seen ten or more times. This sequence joins TRBV11-2 and TRBJ2-5, with D unclear. CDR3 length equals 12 residues. Trimming removed 7 bases from V and 0 bases from J, with 6 bases in between. Germline-derived CDR1 and CDR2 are SGHAT and FQNNGV. The CDR3 DNA reads as TGTGCCAGCACTATAAACCAAGAGACCCAGTACTTC. Translation: CASTINQETQYF. Supplemented by reference TRBV11-2 and TRBJ2-5, the full variable domain reads EAGVAQSPRYKIIEKRQSVAFWCNPISGHATLYWYQQILGQGPKLLIQFQNNGVVDDSQLPKDRFSAERLKGVDSTLKIQPAKLEDSAVYLCASTINQETQYFGPGTRLLVL.

This clonotype has only a few counts. The chain recombines TRBV7-2 with TRBJ2-1, with D unresolved. The V end lost 2 bases, the J end lost 12 bases, and 11 bases lay between the germline ends. Germline V CDR1 and CDR2: SGHTA, FQGNSA. This CDR3 is built from 12 residues. The CDR3 is CASSLTRQSQFF. CDR3 bases: TGTGCCAGCAGCTTAACCCGCCAGTCGCAGTTCTTC. Full variable domain (outside the CDR3, taken from reference TRBV7-2 and TRBJ2-1): GAGVSQSPSNKVTEKGKDVELRCDPISGHTALYWYRQSLGQGLEFLIYFQGNSAPDKSGLPSDRFSAERTGGSVSTLTIQRTQQEDSAVYLCASSLTRQSQFFGPGTRLTVL.

In the case of this clonotype: This may arise from a read error, as a much more abundant clone is one base away. The V call is TRBV13, the J call TRBJ2-7; 7 bases align to TRBD2. This CDR3 region has 14 residues. V shed 5 bases and J 4 bases; nucleotides not matched to a gene: 8. CDR1 and CDR2 from the germline V gene are PRHDT and FYEKMQ (reference sequence). In DNA, the CDR3 is TGTGCCAGCAGCCTACGGGGGGTGGGTTACGAGCAGTACTTC. Protein product: CASSLRGVGYEQYF.

This clonotype was observed many times. The chain employs TRBV30 and TRBJ1-2, with D perhaps TRBD1 (5 bases). CDR1 GTSNPN and CDR2 SVGIG come from the germline V gene (reference sequence). The CDR3 spans 12 residues. Trimming took 0 bases from V and 6 from J, leaving 8 bases between them. For the CDR3, the DNA is TGTGCCTGGAGTGTATCGGGGGATGGCTACACCTTC. Residues: CAWSVSGDGYTF.